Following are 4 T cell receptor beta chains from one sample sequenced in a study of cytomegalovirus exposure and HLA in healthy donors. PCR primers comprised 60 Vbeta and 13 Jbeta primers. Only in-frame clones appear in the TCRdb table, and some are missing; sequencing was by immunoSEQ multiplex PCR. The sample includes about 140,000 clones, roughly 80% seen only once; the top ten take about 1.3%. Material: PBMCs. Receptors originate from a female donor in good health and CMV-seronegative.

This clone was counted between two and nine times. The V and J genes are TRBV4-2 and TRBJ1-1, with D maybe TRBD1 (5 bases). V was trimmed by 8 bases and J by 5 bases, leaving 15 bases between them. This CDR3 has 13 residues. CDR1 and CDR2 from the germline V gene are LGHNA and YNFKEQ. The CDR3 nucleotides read TGTGCCAGCTCCCCAGTGGAGGGGACTGAAGCTTTCTTT. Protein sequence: CASSPVEGTEAFF.

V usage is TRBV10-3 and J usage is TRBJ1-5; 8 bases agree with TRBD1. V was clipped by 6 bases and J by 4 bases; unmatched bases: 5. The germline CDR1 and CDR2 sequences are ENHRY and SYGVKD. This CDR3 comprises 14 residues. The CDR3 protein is CAIRSDRGNQPQHF. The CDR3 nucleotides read TGTGCCATCAGATCCGACAGGGGAAATCAGCCCCAGCATTTT.

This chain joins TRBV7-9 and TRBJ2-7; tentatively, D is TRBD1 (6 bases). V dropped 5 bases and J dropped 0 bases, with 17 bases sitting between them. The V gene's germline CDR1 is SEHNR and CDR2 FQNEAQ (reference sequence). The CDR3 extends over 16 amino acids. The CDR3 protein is CASSRDRFDNSYEQYF. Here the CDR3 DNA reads TGTGCCAGCAGCCGAGACAGGTTTGATAACTCCTACGAGCAGTACTTC.

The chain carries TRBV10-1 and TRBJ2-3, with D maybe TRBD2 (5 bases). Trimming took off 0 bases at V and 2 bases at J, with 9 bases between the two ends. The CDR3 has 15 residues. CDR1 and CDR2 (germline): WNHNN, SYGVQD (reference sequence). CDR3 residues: CASSESRGYTDTQYF. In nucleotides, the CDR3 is TGCGCCAGCAGTGAGTCCCGGGGTTACACAGATACGCAGTATTTT.